This T cell receptor (beta chain) was obtained from a study of CD8 T cells in ankylosing spondylitis. Each CDR3 protein is one row after TCRdb ran MiXCR on the 5' RACE reads. The sample carries more than 650,000 distinct CDR3 sequences, about 12% recorded once. As concerns this clonotype: No antigen is known for it.

The CDR3 consists of 13 residues. CDR1 is MNHEY, CDR2 SVGAGI, per germline. The germline V and J ends were trimmed by 2 bases and 3 bases, with 7 bases remaining between them. Study-level results: Apparently characteristic of ankylosing spondylitis blood was a TCR beta motif (under ten highly homologous variants).

This sequence was found in a male donor with ankylosing spondylitis. This sequence joins TRBV6-5 and TRBJ1-1, with unresolved D. Sample: blood, either unsorted or a sorted T cell fraction (not recorded which). CDR3 region: CASSYASDTEAFF. Here the CDR3 DNA reads TGTGCCAGCAGTTACGCGTCGGACACTGAAGCTTTCTTT.